A selection of T cell receptor beta chains follows, all from one sample in a study of breast tumors, draining lymph nodes, adjacent tissues. TCRdb re-called the multiplex PCR reads with MiXCR, one entry per CDR3 protein. Of 150,000 to 200,000 distinct CDR3 sequences listed, 31% are singletons. The sequenced sample was axillary lymph node tissue. All receptors come from a female donor with breast cancer. Some clones in this sample may be carry-over from other donors' samples. Each CDR3 is given with its conserved first and last residue. The D gene is left open where the match is weak. Size is omitted from some rows. Given values are once, few, many or a class for expanded clones.

j_call,d_call,clone_size,v_call,cdr3_nt,cdr3_aa
TRBJ1-3,TRBD1,many,TRBV20-1,TGCAGTGCTAGCGACAGGGCTGGAAACACCATATATTTT,CSASDRAGNTIYF
TRBJ1-6,.,many,TRBV15,TGTGCCACCAGCAGAAGGGTTACGGATTCACCCCTCCACTTT,CATSRRVTDSPLHF
TRBJ1-3,.,many,TRBV12-3/TRBV12-4,TGTGCCAGCTCCCGAGGACCCAGCTCTGGAAACACCATATATTTT,CASSRGPSSGNTIYF
TRBJ2-1,.,few,TRBV7-3,TGTGCCAGCAGCCCGCAAGGGCAGAGGTCATGGAATGAGCAGTTCTTC,CASSPQGQRSWNEQFF
TRBJ2-7,TRBD1,many,TRBV27,TGTGCCAGCAGTTTTAGGACAGGGTACGAGCAGTACTTC,CASSFRTGYEQYF
TRBJ1-5,.,many,TRBV6-2/TRBV6-3,TGTGCCAGCAGCCCCCCCTGGCAGGGGCTAGCTGGGCCCCAGCATTTT,CASSPPWQGLAGPQHF
TRBJ2-3,.,many,TRBV19,TGTGCCAGTAGCTCCCGGAGTGAGCCAGATACGCAGTATTTT,CASSSRSEPDTQYF
TRBJ2-5,TRBD1,once,TRBV2,TGTGCCAGCAGGACAGGGGCCGGGGGGACCCAGTACTTC,CASRTGAGGTQYF
TRBJ2-2,.,few,TRBV18,TGTGCCAGCTCACCGACCACCGGGGAGCTGTTTTTT,CASSPTTGELFF
TRBJ1-6,TRBD1,many,TRBV4-1,TGCGCCAGCAGCCAAGATGTGGACAGGACTGATTACTCACCCCTCCACTTT,CASSQDVDRTDYSPLHF
TRBJ1-6,TRBD1,.,TRBV20-1,TGCAATGGAGGGACAGGGAAATCACCCCTCCACTTT,CNGGTGKSPLHF
TRBJ2-1,TRBD2,many,TRBV10-1,TGTGCCAGCAGCGGGACTAGCGGGTACAATGAGCAGTTCTTC,CASSGTSGYNEQFF
TRBJ2-5,.,.,TRBV7-9,TGTGCCAGCAGCCACGCAGCGGGTGGAGAGACCCAGTACTTC,CASSHAAGGETQYF
TRBJ2-7,.,few,TRBV28,TGTGCCAGCAAGTCACCCGGGTCCTCCTACGAGCAGTACTTC,CASKSPGSSYEQYF
TRBJ2-1,TRBD1,many,TRBV24-1,TGTGCCACCAGTGATCCGAGGACAGGGGGAAATGAGCAGTTCTTC,CATSDPRTGGNEQFF
TRBJ1-4,TRBD1,many,TRBV29-1,TGCAGCGCGGAGACAGGGAATAATGAAAAACTGTTTTTT,CSAETGNNEKLFF
TRBJ2-2,TRBD1,many,TRBV7-2,TGTGCCAGCAGCCCTAGCCTCCTACAGGGGCGGAACACCGGGGAGCTGTTTTTT,CASSPSLLQGRNTGELFF
TRBJ1-2,TRBD1,many,TRBV9,TGTGCCAGCAGCGCTAGGGGGGACAGGGGATCTAACTATGGCTACACCTTC,CASSARGDRGSNYGYTF
TRBJ2-3,.,.,TRBV24-1,TGTGCCACCAGTAGATCGACTTTTTGGCAGTTCGAGGCGGCAGATACGCAGTATTTT,CATSRSTFWQFEAADTQYF
TRBJ2-6,.,.,TRBV2,TGTGCCAGCAGTGTAGGGGTCTCTGGGGCCAACGTCCTGACTTTC,CASSVGVSGANVLTF
TRBJ2-1,TRBD2,.,TRBV3-1,TGCGCCAGCAGCCAAGCGGGACTAGCGGACGGCTACAATGAGCAGTTCTTC,CASSQAGLADGYNEQFF
TRBJ2-7,.,many,TRBV7-6,TGTGCCAGCAGAGGGCACGCGGAAAGCTCCTACGAGCAGTACTTC,CASRGHAESSYEQYF
TRBJ2-5,.,many,TRBV28,TGTGCCAGCAGTTCGTGGCTAGCGTTACAAGAGACCCAGTACTTC,CASSSWLALQETQYF
TRBJ2-7,TRBD2,many,TRBV20-1,TGCAGTGCTCGGACTAGCGGGGGGGAGTGGTCCTACGAGCAGTACTTC,CSARTSGGEWSYEQYF
TRBJ2-3,.,many,TRBV7-2,TGTGCCAGCAGCTTAGCGCGAGCGGCGATGGGAAACACAGATACGCAGTATTTT,CASSLARAAMGNTDTQYF
TRBJ2-5,.,.,TRBV5-1,TGCGCCAGCAGTACAACGACAGCCCAAGAGACCCAGTACTTC,CASSTTTAQETQYF
TRBJ1-6,TRBD1,many,TRBV28,TGTGCCAGCAGCCCGGGACAGAACTATAATTCACCCCTCCACTTT,CASSPGQNYNSPLHF
TRBJ1-2,.,many,TRBV5-1,TGTGCCAGCAGTCTAGGAACCAACTATGGCTACACCTTC,CASSLGTNYGYTF
TRBJ1-2,TRBD1,many,TRBV19,TGTGCCAGTAGTAGGACAGGGGGCGACTATGGCTACACCTTC,CASSRTGGDYGYTF
TRBJ1-5,.,.,TRBV20-1,TGCAGTGCTAGCGGAGCTTTACAAGAGACCCAGCATTTT,CSASGALQETQHF
TRBJ2-5,TRBD2,.,TRBV12-3/TRBV12-4,TGTGCCAGCCGTCACGGGGGAGGGAATCAGCCCCAGTACTTC,CASRHGGGNQPQYF
TRBJ2-5,.,.,TRBV5-1,TGCGCCAGCAGCTTTGGACGGTCTCAGATCACCCAGTACTTC,CASSFGRSQITQYF
TRBJ2-5,.,.,TRBV10-1,TGCGCCAGCGGGCGGCAGGTCCGTCAAGAGACCCAGTACTTC,CASGRQVRQETQYF
TRBJ1-2,.,many,TRBV4-3,TGCGCCAGCAGCTCCCGATCGAGAATTGGATATGGCTACACCTTC,CASSSRSRIGYGYTF
TRBJ1-2,TRBD1,.,TRBV6-5,TGTGCCAGCAGTCTTTCGGGACAGGAGGGTGGCTACACCTTC,CASSLSGQEGGYTF
TRBJ1-5,.,many,TRBV5-1,TGCGCCAGCAGCTTTTCGGGGCGAGGTCAGCCCCAGCATTTT,CASSFSGRGQPQHF
TRBJ1-1,.,.,TRBV28,TGTGCCAGCTATACCCCTGGGGGCACTGAAGCTTTCTTT,CASYTPGGTEAFF
TRBJ2-1,TRBD2,many,TRBV27,TGTGCCAGCAGTTTAGAACTAGCGGATAATGAGCAGTTCTTC,CASSLELADNEQFF
TRBJ1-6,TRBD1,.,TRBV5-1,TGCGCCAGCAGCTTGCAAGCAGGGGGGCAGGATTCACCCCTCCACTTT,CASSLQAGGQDSPLHF
TRBJ1-2,.,.,TRBV4-2,TGTGCCAGCACCTCAAGGGGATTC,CASTSRGF
TRBJ1-5,.,many,TRBV10-2,TGCGCCAGCAGTGAGTGGGGCCAGCCCCAGCATTTT,CASSEWGQPQHF
TRBJ1-2,TRBD1,few,TRBV9,TGTGCCAGCAGCGGAGGGACAGAAAACTATGGCTACACCTTC,CASSGGTENYGYTF
TRBJ2-1,TRBD2,.,TRBV19,TGTGCCAGTAGTGTCGGGACTAGCGGGGGGGTCAGGAATGAGCAGTTCTTC,CASSVGTSGGVRNEQFF
TRBJ2-3,.,.,TRBV18,TGTGCCAGCTCACCAAGGGGGACTATGGCGGGCCAAGATACGCAGTATTTT,CASSPRGTMAGQDTQYF
TRBJ2-2,TRBD2,many,TRBV4-1,TGCGCCAGCAGCCCAACTAGGACTAGCGGGGGGGCTGGCGGGGAGCTGTTTTTT,CASSPTRTSGGAGGELFF
TRBJ1-6,.,.,TRBV2,TGTGCCAGCAGTGAAAGAGTGGACAGCAATAATTCACCCCTCCACTTT,CASSERVDSNNSPLHF
TRBJ2-3,.,many,TRBV29-1,TGCAGCGTTGAGAAGGCAACGAAAGGACAGCAGTATTTT,CSVEKATKGQQYF
TRBJ1-2,.,many,TRBV7-6,TGTGCCAGCAGCTTGGAAAAAACAGGGTATGGCTACACCTTC,CASSLEKTGYGYTF
TRBJ2-3,.,.,TRBV9,TGTGCCAGCAGCGTTACAGGCTTAGACGCTGGAAACACAGATACGCAGTATTTT,CASSVTGLDAGNTDTQYF
TRBJ2-6,.,many,TRBV20-1,TGCAGTGCCCGACCGACTATTAGCTCTGGGGCCAACGTCCTGACTTTC,CSARPTISSGANVLTF
TRBJ2-7,.,once,TRBV2,TGTGCCAGCAGTGTTGATGGGGGGTGGTACGAGCAGTACTTC,CASSVDGGWYEQYF
TRBJ2-3,TRBD2,many,TRBV12-3/TRBV12-4,TGTGCCAGCAGTGGGTTGGTTAGCGGGGGGACAAAGGCTAGCACAGATACGCAGTATTTT,CASSGLVSGGTKASTDTQYF
TRBJ1-6,.,many,TRBV20-1,TGCAGTGCGTCGTGGGGCTCTAATTCACCCCTCCACTTT,CSASWGSNSPLHF
TRBJ2-7,TRBD2,many,TRBV6-6,TGTGCCAGCAGCCCCTTGACTAGCGGGAGGAACGAGCAGTACTTC,CASSPLTSGRNEQYF
TRBJ1-2,.,.,TRBV7-2,TGTGCCAGCAGCTTAGCGGGGGGGGCAGGCTACACCTTC,CASSLAGGAGYTF
TRBJ2-3,.,many,TRBV7-8,TGTGCCAGCACCCCCTTTGTTAGGGGCACAGATACGCAGTATTTT,CASTPFVRGTDTQYF
TRBJ1-1,.,.,TRBV30,TGTGCCTGGAGTGCAGACAGGAGGAACACTGAAGCTTTCTTT,CAWSADRRNTEAFF
TRBJ1-5,TRBD1,many,TRBV11-2,TGTGCCAGCAGCTTAGGGGACAGTAGCAATCAGCCCCAGCATTTT,CASSLGDSSNQPQHF
TRBJ2-3,TRBD2,.,TRBV20-1,TGCAGTGCTTATCTAAAAGCGGGAGTCGGTTACAATGAGCAGTATTTT,CSAYLKAGVGYNEQYF
TRBJ1-5,.,many,TRBV19,TGTGCCAGTAGTATCGCGAGGGGGCCCCAGCATTTT,CASSIARGPQHF